This entry concerns a single T cell receptor (beta chain). The entry originates in a study of blood T cell repertoires in COVID-19. Measured with immunoSEQ multiplex PCR; TCRdb has only the in-frame clones, and not every one. This table holds about 410,000 clones, over 75% found once. Trimming pared 2 bases from V and 0 bases from J, leaving 11 bases between. Looked up from germline, CDR1 is MNHEY and CDR2 is SMNVEV (reference sequence). The CDR3 is 17 residues long. The sequencing sample was made of peripheral blood. The chain combines TRBV27 with TRBJ2-6; D is possibly TRBD1 (5 bases). The sequence was obtained from a woman aged 40-49 years with COVID-19, enrolled during active disease. In DNA form, the CDR3 reads TGTGCCAGCAGTTTAGGGTACAGGAGCTCTGGGGCCAACGTCCTGACTTTC. It encodes CASSLGYRSSGANVLTF. Full variable domain (outside the CDR3, taken from reference TRBV27 and TRBJ2-6): EAQVTQNPRYLITVTGKKLTVTCSQNMNHEYMSWYRQDPGLGLRQIYYSMNVEVTDKGDVPEGYKVSRKEKRNFPLILESPSPNQTSLYFCASSLGYRSSGANVLTFGAGSRLTVL.